This T cell receptor beta chain was captured in a study of molecular identifiers for immune sequencing clone quantification (dated by TCRdb to 2017 to 2018). Background on the whole study: For a replicate experiment, the RNA from either 20,000 or 100,000 naive CD8 T cells was divided into five aliquots, and four of those aliquots went on to sequencing. CD8 T cells were used in a methods study to benchmark molecular-identifier clustering-based TCR repertoire sequencing (MIDCIRS) and TCR RNA copy counting.

The library was built by means of PCR. These reads were obtained on an Illumina HiSeq 4000. Bulk TCR libraries were generated as previously described, with the TCR primers listed in Table S5 used. The Qiagen AllPrep DNA/RNA kit was used to purify total RNA. Before analysis, reads from multiple sequencing runs of one library were combined. In the paper's pipeline: Reads were retained only if an exact TCR constant sequence was present, and the retained reads were trimmed to 150 nt and grouped according to their 12-nt molecular barcodes. Within each barcode group, reads were sub-clustered at a 15% Levenshtein threshold, and quality-weighted consensus sequences were built per RNA molecule. Non-functional sequences were excluded, and lower-count sequences lying one edit away from another sequence were also excluded. Based on fitting two negative binomial distributions, any barcode sub-cluster with under 20% of the maximum read count was discarded. The raw public reads went through TCRdb reprocessing: fastp at Q25, MiXCR clone calling, in-frame beta chains kept. Rows merge per CDR3 protein into single entries with the most common DNA and genes. The V and J calls follow TCRdb's processing rather than the paper's. A total of around 460,000 distinct CDR3 sequences appear in this sample, about 22% of them only once. The top ten constitute around 0.84% of the sample.

This clonotype was counted many times. What this receptor recognizes is not known. Base qualities were left out, and no much larger clone turns up one base away. Overall study results and their limits: Modeling estimated around 3.2 recovered TCR RNA copies per cell, compared with approximately 10 by digital PCR, which implies about 32% capture efficiency. Without barcode sub-clustering, chimeric consensus sequences inflated TCR diversity; chimeras reached as high as 47%. The naive libraries included spiked-in Jurkat TCR RNA (about 9 copies' worth), and this Jurkat TCR RNA is not part of the donor repertoire. Highly expanded clone sizes could be underestimated because identical TCR molecules may share a barcode. Spiked-in Jurkat TCR RNA equivalent to a single cell was reported to be detectable even among approximately 900,000 naive CD8 T cells. In CMV-specific effector cells, clones with more than 20 RNA copies accounted for over 97% of molecules, whereas in naive cells such clones accounted for under 1%.

Libraries of naive CD8 T cells were built from around 20,000 to 990,000 sorted cells, with 10%, 30% or 50% of the purified RNA used. On a BD FACSAria II, naive CD8 T cells were FACS-sorted as CD8+CD4-CCR7+CD45RA+ and collected into RLT Plus buffer. To test detection sensitivity, Jurkat RNA equal to approximately 10 TCR copies was added to samples of about 17,000-1,100,000 naive CD8 T cells. Enrichment of CD8 T cells was performed with RosetteSep CD8+ T Cell Enrichment Cocktail and Ficoll-Paque, after which ACK red cell lysis was carried out. V drops 3 bases and J drops 2 bases, leaving 14 bases in between. CDR1 and CDR2 are drawn from the germline V gene (reference sequence): SEHNR, FQNEAQ. Measured from the cysteine to the phenylalanine, the CDR3 is 16 residues long. The kept DNA is CDR3 alone, 48 bases in frame from the first base.

The sequence is built from TRBV7-9 and TRBJ1-5; possibly the D gene is TRBD1, per 5 matching bases. The sequencing input was naive CD8+ T cells from blood, with Jurkat cell RNA spiked in. The intended sense of this specimen's cell subset or site label: FACS-sorted CD8+CD4-CCR7+CD45RA+ naive T cells. The TCR sequence derives from a human donor in good health. Some libraries in this study had Jurkat cell RNA spiked in. The DNA sequence is as follows: TGTGCCAGCAGCTTCCAGGGACTCGGTGGCAATCAGCCCCAGCATTTT. It specifies CASSFQGLGGNQPQHF.